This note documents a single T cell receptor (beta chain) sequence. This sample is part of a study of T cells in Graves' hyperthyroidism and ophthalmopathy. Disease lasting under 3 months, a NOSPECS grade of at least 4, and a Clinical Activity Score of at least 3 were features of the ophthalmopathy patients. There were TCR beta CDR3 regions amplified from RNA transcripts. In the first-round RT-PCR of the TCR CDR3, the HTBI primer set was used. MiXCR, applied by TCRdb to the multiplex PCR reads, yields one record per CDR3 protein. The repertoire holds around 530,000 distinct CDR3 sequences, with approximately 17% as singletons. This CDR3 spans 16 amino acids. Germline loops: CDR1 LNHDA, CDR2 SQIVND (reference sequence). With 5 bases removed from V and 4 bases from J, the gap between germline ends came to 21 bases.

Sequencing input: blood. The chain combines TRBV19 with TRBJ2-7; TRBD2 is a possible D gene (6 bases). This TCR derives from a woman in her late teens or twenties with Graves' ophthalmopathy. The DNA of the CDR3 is TGTGCCAGTAGTCTACCAGCAAGCGGGTCTCCTTACGAGCAGTACTTC. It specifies CASSLPASGSPYEQYF.